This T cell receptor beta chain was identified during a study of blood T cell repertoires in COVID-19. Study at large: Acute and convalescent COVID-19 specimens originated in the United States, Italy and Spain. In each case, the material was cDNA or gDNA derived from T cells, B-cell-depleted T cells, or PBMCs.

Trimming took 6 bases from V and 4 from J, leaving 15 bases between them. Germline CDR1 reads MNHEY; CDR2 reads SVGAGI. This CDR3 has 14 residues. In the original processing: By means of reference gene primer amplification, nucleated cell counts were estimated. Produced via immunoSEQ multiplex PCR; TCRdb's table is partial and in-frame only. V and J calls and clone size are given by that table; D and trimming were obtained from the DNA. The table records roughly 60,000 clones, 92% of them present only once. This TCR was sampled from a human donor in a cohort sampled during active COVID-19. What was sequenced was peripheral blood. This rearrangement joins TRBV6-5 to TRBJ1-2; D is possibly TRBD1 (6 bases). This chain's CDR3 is CASRLTEGGYGYTF. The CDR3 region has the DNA TGTGCCAGCAGACTTACGGAAGGGGGCTATGGCTACACCTTC.